These 22 T cell receptor beta chains were sequenced from one sample in a study of neurological immune-mediated disorders. TCRdb fed the 5' RACE reads into MiXCR, producing one record per CDR3 protein. This table has tens of thousands of distinct CDR3 sequences, around 5.5% appearing once. Material for sequencing was PBMCs. The receptors were gathered from a man younger than 30 with multiple sclerosis.

This clonotype was recorded at least ten times. The chain recombines TRBV5-1 with TRBJ2-3; TRBD1 or TRBD2 may be the D gene (6 bases each). This CDR3 region has 15 residues. Trimming took off 4 bases at V and 0 bases at J, with 12 bases between the two ends. The germline CDR1 and CDR2 sequences are SGHRS and YFSETQ. The CDR3 sequence: CASSRGDGSTDTQYF. CDR3 DNA sequence: TGCGCCAGCAGCAGGGGGGACGGCAGCACAGATACGCAGTATTTT.

Many counts were recorded for this clonotype. The chain couples TRBV7-8 to TRBJ1-4; 9 positions agree with TRBD1. Germline assignment: CDR1 SGHVS and CDR2 FQNEAQ. The CDR3 sequence is 14 residues long. Trimming removed 5 bases from V and 9 bases from J; junction bases left unmatched: 7. The CDR3 protein is CASSPGTGSKKLFF. CDR3 nucleotide sequence: TGTGCCAGCAGCCCCGGGACAGGGTCGAAAAAACTGTTTTTT.

This clonotype has a count of ten or more. This chain joins TRBV6-5 and TRBJ1-1, with D uncertain. The length of the CDR3 is 15 residues. V was cut by 2 bases and J by 4 bases, with 14 bases left in between. CDR1 is MNHEY, CDR2 SVGAGI, per germline. CDR3 in amino acids: CASSYQARVGTEAFF. The DNA for the CDR3 is TGTGCCAGCAGTTACCAGGCTCGGGTGGGCACTGAAGCTTTCTTT.

This clonotype was counted ten times or more. The V call is TRBV5-1, the J call TRBJ2-3; 11 nucleotides match TRBD2. CDR1 and CDR2 (germline): SGHRS, YFSETQ. The CDR3 runs 17 residues. Trimming took 2 bases from V and 2 from J; bases not matched to a gene: 7. The CDR3 loop is CASSFSLAGGPTDTQYF. The CDR3 bases are TGCGCCAGCAGCTTCTCTCTAGCGGGGGGTCCCACAGATACGCAGTATTTT.

This clonotype has a count of ten or more. The CDR3 region has the DNA TGTGCCAGCACCCCGGGACGGATTAATGAAAAACTGTTTTTT. This encodes CASTPGRINEKLFF. The chain uses TRBV12-3 or TRBV12-4 and TRBJ1-4; TRBD1 might be the D (5 bases). V lost 7 bases and J lost 4, with 13 bases in between. The CDR3 is made up of 14 amino acids.

This clonotype was counted at least ten times. The rearrangement uses TRBV2 and TRBJ2-7, with TRBD2 matching over 7 bases. This CDR3 has 14 amino acids. Germline CDR1 SNHLY, CDR2 FYNNEI. J was trimmed by 2 bases and V by 4 bases; bases with no gene match: 5. This CDR3 is CASSAGRGPYEQYF. In DNA form, the CDR3 reads TGTGCCAGCAGTGCTGGGAGGGGACCCTACGAGCAGTACTTC.

This clonotype was detected ten times or more. The genes are TRBV10-3 and TRBJ1-2, with D unresolved. CDR3 length: 14 residues. Germline V gene sequence: CDR1 ENHRY, CDR2 SYGVKD. V was clipped by 2 bases and J by 0 bases, with 7 bases between them. CDR3 coding DNA: TGTGCCATCAGTGAGCGGACCGCTAACTATGGCTACACCTTC. Translating gives CAISERTANYGYTF.

As to this clonotype: This may be a read error: a much more frequent sequence differs by one nucleotide. The chain joins TRBV5-5 to TRBJ1-5; D is uncertain. CDR1 SGHKS and CDR2 YYEKEE come from the germline V gene (reference sequence). This CDR3 is 13 amino acids long. The CDR3 protein is CVSSSGENQPQNF. CDR3 bases: TGTGTCAGCAGCTCCGGGGAGAATCAGCCCCAGAATTTT.

This clonotype was detected only a few times. V usage is TRBV5-1 and J usage is TRBJ2-7; a weak D match, TRBD1 (6 bases). Germline CDR1 is SGHRS and CDR2 is YFSETQ. V shed 3 bases and J shed 3 bases, with 16 bases lying between them. CDR3 length: 15 amino acids. The CDR3 bases are TGCGCCAGCAGCTGGGGTGAGGGCAGGGGCTACGAGCAGTACTTC. Protein sequence: CASSWGEGRGYEQYF.

This clonotype was detected many times. V gene TRBV5-6 combines with J gene TRBJ2-1; D tentatively reads TRBD1 or TRBD2 (5 bases each). The V gene lost 1 base and the J gene lost 8 bases, with 10 bases spanning the gap. Germline V lookup: CDR1 SGHDT, CDR2 YYEEEE. The CDR3 runs 13 residues. For the CDR3, the DNA is TGTGCCAGCAGCTTGTCCCTGGGGGATGAGCAGTTCTTC. Translation: CASSLSLGDEQFF.

This clonotype was seen ten or more times. The gene calls are TRBV19 and TRBJ1-5, with 7 bases matching TRBD1. Trimming removed 5 bases from V and 3 bases from J; junction bases left unmatched: 4. This CDR3 spans 14 amino acids. Germline CDR1 reads LNHDA; CDR2 reads SQIVND (reference sequence). CDR3 nucleotides: TGTGCCAGTAGTGGACAGGTGCTCAATCAGCCCCAGCATTTT. This sequence encodes CASSGQVLNQPQHF.

This clonotype showed up many times. This chain connects TRBV20-1 to TRBJ1-5; 10 positions agree with TRBD1. CDR1 is DFQATT, CDR2 SNEGSKA, per germline (reference sequence). V lost 1 base, J lost 3 bases, and 3 bases stayed unmatched. This CDR3 contains 15 residues. The CDR3: CSARAGQGFNQPQHF. The CDR3 nucleotides are TGCAGTGCTAGAGCGGGACAGGGGTTCAATCAGCCCCAGCATTTT.

This clonotype was recorded many times. The chain recombines TRBV20-1 with TRBJ1-1, with D hard to call. This CDR3 comprises 12 residues. CDR1 and CDR2 (germline): DFQATT, SNEGSKA (reference sequence). Trimming took 6 bases from V and 0 from J, leaving 8 bases between them. The CDR3 sequence is CSAIRMNTEAFF. The CDR3 DNA reads TGCAGTGCCATACGGATGAACACTGAAGCTTTCTTT.

This clonotype was counted many times. The genes are TRBV5-1 and TRBJ1-1; 9 nucleotides align to TRBD1. The trim removed 3 bases at V and 4 bases at J, leaving 4 bases unmatched. CDR1 is SGHRS and CDR2 is YFSETQ in the germline V gene. The CDR3 contains 14 residues. CDR3 sequence reads: CASSWTGERTEAFF. The CDR3 DNA sequence: TGCGCCAGCAGCTGGACAGGGGAACGCACTGAAGCTTTCTTT.

This clonotype was recorded many times. The chain links TRBV7-2 to TRBJ2-7; D is unclear. Trimming removed 5 bases at V and 3 bases at J, with 11 bases between. This CDR3 region has 13 residues. Germline-derived CDR1 and CDR2 are SGHTA and FQGNSA. The CDR3 DNA reads as TGTGCCAGCAGCCTCGTGCCAAACTACGAGCAGTACTTC. It yields the protein CASSLVPNYEQYF.

The table lists this clonotype with many counts. CDR3 DNA sequence: TGCAGTGCTAGAGGCACAGGGGGGAATTCACCCCTCCACTTT. Its protein product is CSARGTGGNSPLHF. V and J are TRBV20-1 and TRBJ1-6; 8 nucleotides agree with TRBD1. The V gene's germline CDR1 is DFQATT and CDR2 SNEGSKA (reference sequence). The CDR3 loop spans 14 amino acids. Trimming removed 1 base from V and 7 bases from J; junction bases left unmatched: 3.

Comments on this clonotype: A read error may be the cause here, since a much bigger clone is one base away. The V call is TRBV21-1, the J call TRBJ1-3. TRBV21-1 is a pseudogene. The CDR3 extends over 14 amino acids. The CDR3 here is CASSQARTGNTIYF. The CDR3 DNA follows: TGTGCCAGCAGCCAGGCCCGGACTGGAAACACCATATATTTT.

The gene calls are TRBV19 and TRBJ2-7; no reliable D call. The length of the CDR3 is 15 residues. Trimming stripped 6 bases from V and 3 bases from J, with 18 bases between. Germline CDR1 and CDR2: LNHDA and SQIVND (reference sequence). The CDR3 protein is CASSRGRALVYEQYF. The CDR3 DNA reads as TGTGCCAGTAGCCGAGGAAGGGCCCTTGTCTACGAGCAGTACTTC.

This clonotype was observed at least ten times. The chain employs TRBV20-1 and TRBJ2-1, with D unclear. Germline values: CDR1 DFQATT, CDR2 SNEGSKA (reference sequence). This CDR3 has 14 amino acids. V was cut by 4 bases and J by 5 bases, with 15 bases left in between. CDR3 sequence: CSAIGLGNHNEQFF. In DNA form, the CDR3 reads TGCAGTGCTATTGGGCTGGGCAACCACAATGAGCAGTTCTTC.

With respect to this clonotype: Mismatch with germline at one junction end may stem from a read error. The V call is TRBV20-1, the J call TRBJ1-6; D not resolved. The CDR3 is made up of 14 amino acids. Germline V gives CDR1 DFQATT, CDR2 SNEGSKA (reference sequence). CDR3 amino acids: CSAREEGPNSPLNF. CDR3 coding DNA: TGCAGTGCTAGAGAAGAGGGCCCTAATTCACCCCTCAACTTT.

This chain uses TRBV6-1 with TRBJ2-7, with D perhaps TRBD1 (5 bases). The V end was cut by 5 bases, the J end by 2 bases, with 10 bases between. This CDR3 contains 13 residues. The germline gives CDR1 MNHNS, CDR2 SASEGT. This CDR3 is CASSIGQAYEQYF. In nucleotides, the CDR3 is TGTGCCAGCAGTATAGGACAAGCCTACGAGCAGTACTTC.

Ten or more counts support this clonotype. The chain joins TRBV29-1 to TRBJ1-1; 7 nucleotides line up with TRBD1. The ends lost 8 bases at V and 5 bases at J; junction bases unmatched: 14. This CDR3 is built from 14 residues. The germline CDR1 and CDR2 sequences are SQVTM and ANQGSEA. The CDR3 protein is CSPRGAGGKTEAFF. The CDR3 nucleotides are TGCAGCCCTAGAGGGGCAGGGGGTAAGACTGAAGCTTTCTTT.